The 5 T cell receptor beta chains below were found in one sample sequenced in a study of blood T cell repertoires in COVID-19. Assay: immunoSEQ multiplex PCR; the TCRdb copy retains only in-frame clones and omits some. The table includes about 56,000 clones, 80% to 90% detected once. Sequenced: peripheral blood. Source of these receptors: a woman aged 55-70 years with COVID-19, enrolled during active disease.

For the CDR3, the DNA is TGTGCCAGCAGCTTAGGAGTAGCGGGGGGACCTAGCTCCTACAATGAGCAGTTCTTC. It is translated as CASSLGVAGGPSSYNEQFF. The chain has TRBV11-3 and TRBJ2-1, with 10 bases lining up with TRBD2. The V and J ends lost 1 base and 0 bases, in that order; junction bases with no gene match: 9. In germline, CDR1 is SGHNT, CDR2 YENEEA. This CDR3 spans 19 amino acids.

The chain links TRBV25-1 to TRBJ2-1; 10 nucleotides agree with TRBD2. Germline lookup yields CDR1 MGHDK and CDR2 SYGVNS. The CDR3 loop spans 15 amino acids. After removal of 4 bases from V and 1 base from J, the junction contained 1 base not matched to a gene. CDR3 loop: CASSVAGGSYNEQFF. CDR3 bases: TGTGCCAGCAGTGTAGCGGGAGGATCCTACAATGAGCAGTTCTTC.

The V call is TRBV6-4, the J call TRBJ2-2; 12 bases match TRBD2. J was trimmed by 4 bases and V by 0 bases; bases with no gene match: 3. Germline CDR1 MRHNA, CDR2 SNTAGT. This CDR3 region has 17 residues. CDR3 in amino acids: CASSDSKLAGGTGELFF. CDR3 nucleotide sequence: TGTGCCAGCAGTGACTCGAAACTAGCGGGAGGCACCGGGGAGCTGTTTTTT.

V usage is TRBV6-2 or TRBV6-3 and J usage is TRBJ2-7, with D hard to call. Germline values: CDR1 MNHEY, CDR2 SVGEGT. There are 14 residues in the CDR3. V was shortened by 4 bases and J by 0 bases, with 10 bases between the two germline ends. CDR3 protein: CASSSPRSSYEQYF. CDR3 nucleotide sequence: TGTGCCAGCAGTTCCCCCCGCAGCTCCTACGAGCAGTACTTC.

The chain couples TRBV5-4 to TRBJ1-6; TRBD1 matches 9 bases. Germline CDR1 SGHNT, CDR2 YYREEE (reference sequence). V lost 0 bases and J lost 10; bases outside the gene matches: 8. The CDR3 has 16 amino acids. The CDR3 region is CASSLDPQGADSPLHF. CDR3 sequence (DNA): TGTGCCAGCAGCTTGGACCCACAGGGGGCTGACTCACCCCTCCACTTT.